This paragraph covers one T cell receptor beta chain sequence. Antigen: not known. Each sample yielded at least 5.5 micrograms of PBMC total RNA. This record comes from a study of blood T cells in healthy people across ages. V was pared by 1 base and J by 10 bases, with 15 bases between. The CDR3 has 15 amino acids. Germline assignment: CDR1 SGHDT and CDR2 YYEEEE. Study conclusions and caveats: The donors' CMV status was not determined, possibly confounding changes in expanded clonotypes. Long-lived donors carried more naive CD4+ cells and greater diversity than aged donors.

Using a J-beta primer mix together with a sample-barcoded 5' primer, a second PCR was run for roughly 6 to 11 cycles. TCRdb itself ran the 5' RACE reads through MiXCR, one entry per CDR3 protein. Among hundreds of thousands of distinct CDR3 sequences listed, approximately 50% were seen once. The V call is TRBV5-6, the J call TRBJ1-6; D gene uncertain. This receptor was obtained from a woman in her fifties or sixties in good health. Sequences were obtained from blood. CDR3 nucleotides: TGTGCCAGCAGCTTGAGCTCCGGGAGCCGCTCACCCCTCCACTTT. It encodes CASSLSSGSRSPLHF.